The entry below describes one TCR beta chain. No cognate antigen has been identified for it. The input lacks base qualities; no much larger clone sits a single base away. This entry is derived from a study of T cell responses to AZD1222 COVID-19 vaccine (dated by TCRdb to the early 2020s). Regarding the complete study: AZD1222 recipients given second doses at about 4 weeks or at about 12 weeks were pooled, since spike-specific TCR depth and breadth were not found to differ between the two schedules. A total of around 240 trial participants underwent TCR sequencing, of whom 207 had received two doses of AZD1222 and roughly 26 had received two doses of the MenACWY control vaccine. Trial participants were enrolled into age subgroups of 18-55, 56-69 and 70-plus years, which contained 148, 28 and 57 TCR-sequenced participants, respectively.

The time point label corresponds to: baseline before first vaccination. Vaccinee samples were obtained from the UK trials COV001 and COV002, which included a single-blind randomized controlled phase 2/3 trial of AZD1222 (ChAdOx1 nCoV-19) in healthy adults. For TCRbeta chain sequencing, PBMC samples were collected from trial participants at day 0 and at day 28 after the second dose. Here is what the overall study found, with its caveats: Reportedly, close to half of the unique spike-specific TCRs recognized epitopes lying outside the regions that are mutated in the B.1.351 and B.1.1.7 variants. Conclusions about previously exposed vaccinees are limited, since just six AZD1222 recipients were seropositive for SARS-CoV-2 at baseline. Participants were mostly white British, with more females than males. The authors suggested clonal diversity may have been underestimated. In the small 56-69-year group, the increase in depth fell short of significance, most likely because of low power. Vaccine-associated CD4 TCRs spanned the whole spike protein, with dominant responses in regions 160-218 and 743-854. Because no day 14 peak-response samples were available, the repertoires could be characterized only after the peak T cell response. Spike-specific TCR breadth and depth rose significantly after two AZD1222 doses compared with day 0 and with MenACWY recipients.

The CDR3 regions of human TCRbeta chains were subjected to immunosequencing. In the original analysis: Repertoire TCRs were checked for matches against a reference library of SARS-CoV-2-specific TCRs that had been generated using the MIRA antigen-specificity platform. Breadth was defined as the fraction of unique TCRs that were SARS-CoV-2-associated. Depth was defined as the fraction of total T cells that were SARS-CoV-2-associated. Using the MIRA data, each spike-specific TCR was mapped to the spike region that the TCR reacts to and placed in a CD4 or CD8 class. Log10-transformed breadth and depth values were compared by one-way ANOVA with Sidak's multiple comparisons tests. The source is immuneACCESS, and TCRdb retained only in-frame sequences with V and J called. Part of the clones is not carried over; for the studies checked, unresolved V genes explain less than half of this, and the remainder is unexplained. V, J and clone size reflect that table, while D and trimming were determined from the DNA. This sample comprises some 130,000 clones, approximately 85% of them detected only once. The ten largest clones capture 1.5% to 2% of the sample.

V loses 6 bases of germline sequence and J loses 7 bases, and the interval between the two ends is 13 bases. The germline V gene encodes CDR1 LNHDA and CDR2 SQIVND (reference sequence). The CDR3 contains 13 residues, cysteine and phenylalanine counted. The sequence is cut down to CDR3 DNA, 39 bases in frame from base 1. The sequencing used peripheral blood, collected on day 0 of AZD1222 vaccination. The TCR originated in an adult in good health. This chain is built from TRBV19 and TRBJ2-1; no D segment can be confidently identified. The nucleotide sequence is TGTGCCAGTAGGAGTGGCAGGACGAATGAGCAGTTCTTC. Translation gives CASRSGRTNEQFF.